This entry concerns a single TCR beta chain. These data originate in a study of control samples from healthy donors and cancer patients. Data came from immunoSEQ multiplex PCR; TCRdb stores just in-frame clones and leaves some out. The table has roughly 100,000 clones, 80% to 95% seen once. Germline V gene sequence: CDR1 SGHTA, CDR2 FQGNSA. This CDR3 comprises 14 residues. Germline trimming cut 6 bases from V and 7 bases from J; bases unmatched to any gene: 11. Sequencing input: blood. The V call is TRBV7-2, the J call TRBJ2-7, with 8 bases that match TRBD2. This clonotype was sampled from a woman aged 25 to 39 in good health. The CDR3: CASRNHLAGREQYF. CDR3 sequence (DNA): TGTGCCAGCAGGAACCACTTAGCGGGGAGGGAGCAGTACTTC.